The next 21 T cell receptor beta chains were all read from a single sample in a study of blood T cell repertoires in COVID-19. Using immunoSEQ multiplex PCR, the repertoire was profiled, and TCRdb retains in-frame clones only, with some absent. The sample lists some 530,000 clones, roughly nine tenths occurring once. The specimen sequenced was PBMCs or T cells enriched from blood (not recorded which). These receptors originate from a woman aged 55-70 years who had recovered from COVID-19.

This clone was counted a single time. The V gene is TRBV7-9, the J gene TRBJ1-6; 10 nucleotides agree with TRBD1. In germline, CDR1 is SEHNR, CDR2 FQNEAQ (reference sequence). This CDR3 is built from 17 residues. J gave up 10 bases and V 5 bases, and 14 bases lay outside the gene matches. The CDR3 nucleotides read TGTGCCAGCAGCCAAGGGGTGGGGACAGGGGCGCAGTCACCCCTCCACTTT. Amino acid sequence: CASSQGVGTGAQSPLHF.

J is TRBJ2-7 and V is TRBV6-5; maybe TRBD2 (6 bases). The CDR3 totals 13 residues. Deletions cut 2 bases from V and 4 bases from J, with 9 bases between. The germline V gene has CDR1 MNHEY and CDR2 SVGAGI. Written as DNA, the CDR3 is TGTGCCAGCAGTTACCCCGGGGGTTACGAGCAGTACTTC. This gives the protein CASSYPGGYEQYF.

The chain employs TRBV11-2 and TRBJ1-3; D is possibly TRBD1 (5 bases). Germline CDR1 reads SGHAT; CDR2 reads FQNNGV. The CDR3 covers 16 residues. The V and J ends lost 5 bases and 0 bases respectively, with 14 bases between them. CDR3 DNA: TGTGCCAGCAGCCCAAGGCTGGGGGGCTCTGGAAACACCATATATTTT. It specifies CASSPRLGGSGNTIYF.

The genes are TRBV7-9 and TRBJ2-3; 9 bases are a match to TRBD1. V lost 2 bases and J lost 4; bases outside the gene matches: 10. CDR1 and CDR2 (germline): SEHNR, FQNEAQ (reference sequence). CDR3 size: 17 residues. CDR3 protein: CASSLRFTGGIPDTQYF. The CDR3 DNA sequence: TGTGCCAGCAGCTTACGTTTCACAGGGGGCATCCCAGATACGCAGTATTTT.

The CDR3 here is CASRTTGGIHYEQYV. The CDR3 coding sequence is TGTGCCAGCAGGACCACAGGGGGCATTCACTACGAGCAGTACGTC. The gene calls are TRBV27 and TRBJ2-7; TRBD1 agrees at 9 bases. The CDR3 is made up of 15 amino acids. Germline V gene sequence: CDR1 MNHEY, CDR2 SMNVEV (reference sequence). J lost 3 bases, V lost 6 bases, and 9 bases had no gene match.

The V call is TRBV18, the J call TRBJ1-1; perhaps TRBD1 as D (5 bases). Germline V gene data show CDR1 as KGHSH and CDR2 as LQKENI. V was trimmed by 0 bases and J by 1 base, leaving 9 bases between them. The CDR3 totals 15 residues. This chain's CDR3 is CASSPPWGPNTEAFF. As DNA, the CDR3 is TGTGCCAGCTCACCACCGTGGGGCCCGAACACTGAAGCTTTCTTT.

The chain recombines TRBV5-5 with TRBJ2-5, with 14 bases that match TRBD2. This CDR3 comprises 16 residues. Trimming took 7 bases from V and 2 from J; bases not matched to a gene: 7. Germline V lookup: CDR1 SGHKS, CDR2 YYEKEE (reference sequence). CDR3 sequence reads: CASPGTSGGPQETQYF. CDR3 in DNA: TGTGCCAGCCCCGGGACTAGCGGGGGACCTCAAGAGACCCAGTACTTC.

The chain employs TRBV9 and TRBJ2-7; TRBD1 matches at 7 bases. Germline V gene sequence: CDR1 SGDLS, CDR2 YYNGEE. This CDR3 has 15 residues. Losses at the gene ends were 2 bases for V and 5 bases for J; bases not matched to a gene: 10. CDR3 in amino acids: CASSVQTGPRNEQYF. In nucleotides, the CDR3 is TGTGCCAGCAGCGTTCAGACAGGGCCCCGGAACGAGCAGTACTTC.

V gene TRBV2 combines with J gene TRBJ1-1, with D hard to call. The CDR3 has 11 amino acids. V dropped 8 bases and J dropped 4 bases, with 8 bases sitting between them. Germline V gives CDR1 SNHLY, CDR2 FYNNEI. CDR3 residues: CASPGFTEAFF. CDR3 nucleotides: TGTGCCAGCCCGGGGTTCACTGAAGCTTTCTTT.

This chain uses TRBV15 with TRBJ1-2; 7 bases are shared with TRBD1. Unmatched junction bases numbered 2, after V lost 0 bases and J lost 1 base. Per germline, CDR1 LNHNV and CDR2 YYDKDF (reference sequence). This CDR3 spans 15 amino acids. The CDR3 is CATSRDQGVNYGYTF. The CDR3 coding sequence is TGTGCCACCAGCAGAGATCAGGGGGTTAACTATGGCTACACCTTC.

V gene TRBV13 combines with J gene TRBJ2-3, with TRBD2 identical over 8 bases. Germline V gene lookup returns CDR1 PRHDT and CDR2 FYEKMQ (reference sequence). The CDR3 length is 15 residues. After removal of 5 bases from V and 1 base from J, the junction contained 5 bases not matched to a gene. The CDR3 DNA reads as TGTGCCAGCAGCACGGAAGCGGGGGGCACAGATACGCAGTATTTT. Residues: CASSTEAGGTDTQYF. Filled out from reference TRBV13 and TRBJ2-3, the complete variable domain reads AAGVIQSPRHLIKEKRETATLKCYPIPRHDTVYWYQQGPGQDPQFLISFYEKMQSDKGSIPDRFSAQQFSDYHSELNMSSLELGDSALYFCASSTEAGGTDTQYFGPGTRLTVL.

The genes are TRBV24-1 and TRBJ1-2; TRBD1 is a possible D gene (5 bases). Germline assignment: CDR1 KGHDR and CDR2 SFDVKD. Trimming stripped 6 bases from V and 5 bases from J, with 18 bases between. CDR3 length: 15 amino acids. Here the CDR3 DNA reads TGTGCCACCAGTCCGAATGCAGGGCAGTCTTATGGCTACACCTTC. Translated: CATSPNAGQSYGYTF.

CDR3 nucleotide sequence: TGTGCCAGCAGCACCGGACAGTTCCCCGGGGAGCTGTTTTTT. It codes for CASSTGQFPGELFF. The chain recombines TRBV9 with TRBJ2-2, with D maybe TRBD1 (6 bases). Trimming removed 4 bases at V and 6 bases at J, with 13 bases between. Germline CDR1 and CDR2: SGDLS and YYNGEE. This CDR3 has 14 amino acids. Full variable domain (outside the CDR3, taken from reference TRBV9 and TRBJ2-2): DSGVTQTPKHLITATGQRVTLRCSPRSGDLSVYWYQQSLDQGLQFLIQYYNGEERAKGNILERFSAQQFPDLHSELNLSSLELGDSALYFCASSTGQFPGELFFGEGSRLTVL.

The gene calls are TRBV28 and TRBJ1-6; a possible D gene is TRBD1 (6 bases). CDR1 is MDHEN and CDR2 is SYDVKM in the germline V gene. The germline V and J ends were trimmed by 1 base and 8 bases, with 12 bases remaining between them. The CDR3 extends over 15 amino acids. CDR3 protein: CASSLSGEGYSPLHF. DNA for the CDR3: TGTGCCAGCAGTTTATCAGGGGAGGGCTATTCACCCCTCCACTTT.

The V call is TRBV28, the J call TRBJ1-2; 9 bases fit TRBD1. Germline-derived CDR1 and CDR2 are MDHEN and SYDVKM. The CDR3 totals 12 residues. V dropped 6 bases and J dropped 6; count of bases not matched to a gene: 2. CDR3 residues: CASRRQGDGYTF. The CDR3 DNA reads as TGTGCCAGCAGGCGACAGGGGGATGGCTACACCTTC.

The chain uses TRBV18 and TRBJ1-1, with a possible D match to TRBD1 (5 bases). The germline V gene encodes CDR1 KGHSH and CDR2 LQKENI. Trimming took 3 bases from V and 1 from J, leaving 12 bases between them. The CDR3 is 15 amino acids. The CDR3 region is CASSPTREENTEAFF. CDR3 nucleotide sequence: TGTGCCAGCTCACCCACCAGGGAGGAGAACACTGAAGCTTTCTTT. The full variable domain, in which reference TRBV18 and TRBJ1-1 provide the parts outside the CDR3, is NAGVMQNPRHLVRRRGQEARLRCSPMKGHSHVYWYRQLPEEGLKFMVYLQKENIIDESGMPKERFSAEFPKEGPSILRIQQVVRGDSAAYFCASSPTREENTEAFFGQGTRLTVV.

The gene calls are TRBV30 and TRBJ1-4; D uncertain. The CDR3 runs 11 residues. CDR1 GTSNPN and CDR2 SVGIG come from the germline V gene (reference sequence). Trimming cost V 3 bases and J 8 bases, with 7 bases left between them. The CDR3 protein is CAWRHSEKLFF. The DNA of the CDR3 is TGTGCCTGGAGGCACTCGGAAAAACTGTTTTTT.

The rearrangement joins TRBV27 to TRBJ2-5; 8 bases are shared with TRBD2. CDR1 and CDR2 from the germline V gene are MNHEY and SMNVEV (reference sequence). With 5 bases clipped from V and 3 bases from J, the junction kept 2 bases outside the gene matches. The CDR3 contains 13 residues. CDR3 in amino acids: CASSRAGEETQYF. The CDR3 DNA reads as TGTGCCAGCAGTCGAGCGGGGGAAGAGACCCAGTACTTC.

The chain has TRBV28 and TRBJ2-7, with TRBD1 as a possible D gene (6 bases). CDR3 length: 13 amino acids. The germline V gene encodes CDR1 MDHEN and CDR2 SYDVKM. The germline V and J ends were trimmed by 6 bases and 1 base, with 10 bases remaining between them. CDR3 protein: CASRDGQSYEQYF. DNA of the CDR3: TGTGCCAGCAGGGACGGACAGTCCTACGAGCAGTACTTC.

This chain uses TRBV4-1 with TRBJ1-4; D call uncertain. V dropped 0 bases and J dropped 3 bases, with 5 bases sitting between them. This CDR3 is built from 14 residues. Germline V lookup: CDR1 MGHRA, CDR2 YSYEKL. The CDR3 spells CASSQDQSNEKLFF. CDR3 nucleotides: TGCGCCAGCAGCCAAGACCAGTCTAATGAAAAACTGTTTTTT.

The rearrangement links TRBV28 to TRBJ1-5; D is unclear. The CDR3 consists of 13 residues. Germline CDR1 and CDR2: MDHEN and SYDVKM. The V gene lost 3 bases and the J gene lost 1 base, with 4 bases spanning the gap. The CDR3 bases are TGTGCCAGCAGTTTGGGCAGCAATCAGCCCCAGCATTTT. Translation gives CASSLGSNQPQHF.